This record covers a single TCR beta chain. The identical CDR3 is also encoded by other nucleotide sequences in the sample. The sample is drawn from a study of blood T cell repertoires in COVID-19. The CDR3 totals 14 residues. Germline V gene data show CDR1 as SGHRS and CDR2 as YFSETQ. V was clipped by 0 bases and J by 4 bases; unmatched bases: 2. As processed by the authors: Amplified reference gene primers provided the basis for estimating nucleated cell counts. Produced via immunoSEQ multiplex PCR; TCRdb's table is partial and in-frame only. V, J and clone size were drawn from that table, and D and trimming were deduced from the DNA. Of about 240,000 clones in the sample, around 90% were seen once.

The clonotype comes from a woman aged 70 to 79 with active or convalescent COVID-19. The chain is built from TRBV5-1 and TRBJ1-1, with 8 positions matching TRBD1. The sequenced sample was peripheral blood. The CDR3, as DNA: TGCGCCAGCAGCTTGGACAGGGGGGTCACTGAAGCTTTCTTT. Translating it yields CASSLDRGVTEAFF.